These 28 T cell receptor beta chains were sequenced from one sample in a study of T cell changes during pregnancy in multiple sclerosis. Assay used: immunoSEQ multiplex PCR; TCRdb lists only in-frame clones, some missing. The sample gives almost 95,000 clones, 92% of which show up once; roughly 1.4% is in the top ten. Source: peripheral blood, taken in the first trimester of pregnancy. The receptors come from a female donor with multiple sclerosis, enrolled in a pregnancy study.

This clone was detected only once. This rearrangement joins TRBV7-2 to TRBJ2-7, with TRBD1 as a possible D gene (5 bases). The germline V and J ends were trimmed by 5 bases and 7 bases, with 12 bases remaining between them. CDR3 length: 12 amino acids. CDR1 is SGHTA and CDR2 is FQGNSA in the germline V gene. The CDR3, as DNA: TGTGCCAGCAGCGTGGGGCGTGGTGAGCAGTACTTC. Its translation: CASSVGRGEQYF.

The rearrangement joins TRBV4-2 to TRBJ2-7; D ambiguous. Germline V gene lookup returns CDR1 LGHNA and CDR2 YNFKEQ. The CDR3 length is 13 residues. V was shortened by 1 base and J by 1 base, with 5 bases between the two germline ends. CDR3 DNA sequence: TGTGCCAGCAGCCAAGCGCGATCCTACGAGCAGTACTTC. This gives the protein CASSQARSYEQYF.

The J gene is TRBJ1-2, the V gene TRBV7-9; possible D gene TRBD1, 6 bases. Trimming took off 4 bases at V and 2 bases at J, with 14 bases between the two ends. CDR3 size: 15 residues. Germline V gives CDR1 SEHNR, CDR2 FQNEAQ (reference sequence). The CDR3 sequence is CASSSPGQPNYGYTF. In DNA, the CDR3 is TGTGCCAGCAGCTCTCCTGGACAGCCAAACTATGGCTACACCTTC.

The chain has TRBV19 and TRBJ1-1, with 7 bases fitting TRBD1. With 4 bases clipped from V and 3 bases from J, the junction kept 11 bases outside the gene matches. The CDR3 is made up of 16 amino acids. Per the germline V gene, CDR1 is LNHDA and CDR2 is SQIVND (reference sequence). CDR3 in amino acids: CASSTQDRNGYTEAFF. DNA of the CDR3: TGTGCCAGTAGTACCCAGGACAGGAATGGGTACACTGAAGCTTTCTTT.

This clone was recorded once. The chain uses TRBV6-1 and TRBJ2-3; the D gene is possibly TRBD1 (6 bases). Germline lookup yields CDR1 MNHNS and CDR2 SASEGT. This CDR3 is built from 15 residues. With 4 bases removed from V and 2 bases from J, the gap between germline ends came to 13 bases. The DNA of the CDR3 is TGTGCCAGCAGTGGTGCAGGGGCGGTCACAGATACGCAGTATTTT. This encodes CASSGAGAVTDTQYF.

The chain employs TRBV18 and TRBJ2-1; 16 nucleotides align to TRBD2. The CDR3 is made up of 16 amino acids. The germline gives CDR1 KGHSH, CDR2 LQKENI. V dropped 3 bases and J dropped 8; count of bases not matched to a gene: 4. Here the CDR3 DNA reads TGTGCCAGCTCACCGCAGGGACTAGCGGGAGGGGATGAGCAGTTCTTC. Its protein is CASSPQGLAGGDEQFF.

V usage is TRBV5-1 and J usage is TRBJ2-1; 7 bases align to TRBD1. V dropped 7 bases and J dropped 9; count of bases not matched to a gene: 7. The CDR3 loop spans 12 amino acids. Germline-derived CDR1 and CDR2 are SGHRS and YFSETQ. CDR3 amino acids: CASSQGDSEQFF. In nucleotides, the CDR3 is TGCGCCAGCTCACAAGGGGACAGTGAGCAGTTCTTC.

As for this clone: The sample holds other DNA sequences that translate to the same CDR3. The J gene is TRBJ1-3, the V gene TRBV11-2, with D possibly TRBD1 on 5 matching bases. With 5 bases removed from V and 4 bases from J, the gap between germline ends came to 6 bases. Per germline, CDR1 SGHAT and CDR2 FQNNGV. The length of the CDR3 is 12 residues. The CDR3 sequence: CASSQGGNTIYF. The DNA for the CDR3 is TGTGCCAGCAGCCAGGGAGGAAACACCATATATTTT.

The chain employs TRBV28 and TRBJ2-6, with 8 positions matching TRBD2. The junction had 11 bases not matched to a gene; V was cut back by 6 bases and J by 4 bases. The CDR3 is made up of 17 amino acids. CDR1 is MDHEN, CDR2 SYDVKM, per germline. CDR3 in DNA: TGTGCCAGCAGGGGGATGGCGGGAGGAGGAGGGGCCAACGTCCTGACTTTC. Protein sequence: CASRGMAGGGGANVLTF.

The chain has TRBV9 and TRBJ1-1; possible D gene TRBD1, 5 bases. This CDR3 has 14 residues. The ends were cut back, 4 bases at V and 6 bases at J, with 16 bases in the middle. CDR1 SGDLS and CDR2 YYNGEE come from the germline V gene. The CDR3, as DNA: TGTGCCAGCAGCTCACACCCAGGGTTCTCTGAAGCTTTCTTT. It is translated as CASSSHPGFSEAFF.

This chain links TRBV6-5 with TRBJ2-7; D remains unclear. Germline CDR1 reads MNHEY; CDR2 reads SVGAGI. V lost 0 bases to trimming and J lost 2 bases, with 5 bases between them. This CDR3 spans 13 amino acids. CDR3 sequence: CASSYSGPYEQYF. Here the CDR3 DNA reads TGTGCCAGCAGTTACTCCGGTCCCTACGAGCAGTACTTC.

The CDR3 reads CASSSGSRQETQYF. The CDR3, as DNA: TGCGCCAGCAGCTCAGGTTCACGCCAAGAGACCCAGTACTTC. The V gene is TRBV5-1, the J gene TRBJ2-5; no definite D call. V lost 3 bases and J lost 1, with 10 bases in between. The CDR3 contains 14 residues. Germline CDR1 reads SGHRS; CDR2 reads YFSETQ.

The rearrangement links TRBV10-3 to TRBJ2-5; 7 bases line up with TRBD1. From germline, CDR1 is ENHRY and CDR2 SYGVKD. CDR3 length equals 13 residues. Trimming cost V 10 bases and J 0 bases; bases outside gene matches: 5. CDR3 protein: CATAQGDQETQYF. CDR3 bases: TGTGCCACCGCCCAGGGGGACCAAGAGACCCAGTACTTC.

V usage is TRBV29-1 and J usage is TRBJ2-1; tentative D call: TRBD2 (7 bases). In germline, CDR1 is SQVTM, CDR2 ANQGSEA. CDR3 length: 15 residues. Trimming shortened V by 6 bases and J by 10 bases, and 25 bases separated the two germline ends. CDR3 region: CSVRVRGGGYGEQFF. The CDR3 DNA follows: TGCAGCGTCCGGGTGAGGGGGGGCGGTTATGGGGAGCAGTTCTTC.

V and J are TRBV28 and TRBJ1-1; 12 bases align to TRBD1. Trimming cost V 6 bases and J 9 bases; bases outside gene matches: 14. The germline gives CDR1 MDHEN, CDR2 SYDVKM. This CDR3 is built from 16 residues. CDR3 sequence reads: CASRDIRNRDRGQAFF. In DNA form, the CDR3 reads TGTGCCAGCAGGGACATACGCAACCGGGACAGGGGGCAAGCTTTCTTT.

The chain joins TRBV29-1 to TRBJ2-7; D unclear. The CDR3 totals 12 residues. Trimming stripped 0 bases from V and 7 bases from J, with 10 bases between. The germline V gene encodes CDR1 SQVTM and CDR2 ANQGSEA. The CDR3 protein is CSVEENGREQYF. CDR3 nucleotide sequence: TGCAGCGTTGAAGAGAATGGTCGGGAGCAGTACTTC.

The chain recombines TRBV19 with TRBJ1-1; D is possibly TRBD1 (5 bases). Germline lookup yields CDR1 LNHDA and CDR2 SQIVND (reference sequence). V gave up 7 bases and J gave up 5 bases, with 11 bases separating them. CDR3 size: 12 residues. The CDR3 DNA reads TGTGCCAGTAATCAGGGAGGGACTGAAGCTTTCTTT. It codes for CASNQGGTEAFF.

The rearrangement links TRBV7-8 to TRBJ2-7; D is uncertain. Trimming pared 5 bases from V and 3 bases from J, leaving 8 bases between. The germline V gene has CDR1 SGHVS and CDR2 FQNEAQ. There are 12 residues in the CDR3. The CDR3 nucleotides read TGTGCCAGCAGCCAAGAGAACTACGAGCAGTACTTC. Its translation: CASSQENYEQYF.

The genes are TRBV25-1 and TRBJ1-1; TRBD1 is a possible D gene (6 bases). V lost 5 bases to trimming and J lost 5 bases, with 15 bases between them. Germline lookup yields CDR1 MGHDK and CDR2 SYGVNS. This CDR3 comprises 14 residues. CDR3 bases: TGTGCCAGCAGTCTCGACGAGGGGGTGACTGAAGCTTTCTTT. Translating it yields CASSLDEGVTEAFF.

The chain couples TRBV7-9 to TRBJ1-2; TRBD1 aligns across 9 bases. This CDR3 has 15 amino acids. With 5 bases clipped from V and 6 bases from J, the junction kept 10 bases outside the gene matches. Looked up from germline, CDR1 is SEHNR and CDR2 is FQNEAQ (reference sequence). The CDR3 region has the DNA TGTGCCAGCAGCCTGGGACAGGGAAATATCAATGGCTACACCTTC. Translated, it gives CASSLGQGNINGYTF.

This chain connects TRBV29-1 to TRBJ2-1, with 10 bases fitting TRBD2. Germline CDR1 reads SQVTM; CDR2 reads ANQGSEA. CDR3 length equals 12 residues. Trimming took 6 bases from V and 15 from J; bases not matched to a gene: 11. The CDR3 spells CSVPGLADLSFF. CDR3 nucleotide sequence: TGCAGCGTGCCCGGACTAGCGGACCTCTCGTTCTTC.

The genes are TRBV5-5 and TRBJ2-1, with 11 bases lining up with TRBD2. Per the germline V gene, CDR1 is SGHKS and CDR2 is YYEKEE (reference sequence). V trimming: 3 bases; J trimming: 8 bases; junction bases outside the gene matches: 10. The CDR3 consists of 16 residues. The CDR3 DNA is TGTGCCAGCAGCTCCAGACTAGCGGGACCCCCCCATGAGCAGTTCTTC. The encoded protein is CASSSRLAGPPHEQFF.

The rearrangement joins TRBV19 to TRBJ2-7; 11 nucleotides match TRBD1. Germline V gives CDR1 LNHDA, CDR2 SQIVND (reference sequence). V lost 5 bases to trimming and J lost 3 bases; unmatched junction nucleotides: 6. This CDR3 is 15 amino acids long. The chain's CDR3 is CASSFGTGGGYEQYF. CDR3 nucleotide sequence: TGTGCCAGTAGTTTCGGGACAGGGGGAGGCTACGAGCAGTACTTC. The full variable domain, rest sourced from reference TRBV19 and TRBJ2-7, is DGGITQSPKYLFRKEGQNVTLSCEQNLNHDAMYWYRQDPGQGLRLIYYSQIVNDFQKGDIAEGYSVSREKKESFPLTVTSAQKNPTAFYLCASSFGTGGGYEQYFGPGTRLTVT.

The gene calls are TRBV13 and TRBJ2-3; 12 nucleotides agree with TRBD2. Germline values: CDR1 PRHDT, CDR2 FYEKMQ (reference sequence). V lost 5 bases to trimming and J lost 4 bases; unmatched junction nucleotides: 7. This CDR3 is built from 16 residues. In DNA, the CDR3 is TGTGCCAGCAGCCTGCGACTAGCGGGAGATGCAGATACGCAGTATTTT. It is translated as CASSLRLAGDADTQYF.

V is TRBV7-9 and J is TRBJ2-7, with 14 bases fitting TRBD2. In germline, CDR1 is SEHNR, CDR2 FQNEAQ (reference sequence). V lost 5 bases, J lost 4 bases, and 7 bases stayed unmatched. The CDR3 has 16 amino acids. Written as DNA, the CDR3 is TGTGCCAGCAGCGAGGGGACTAGCGGGAGTATGTACGAGCAGTACTTC. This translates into CASSEGTSGSMYEQYF.

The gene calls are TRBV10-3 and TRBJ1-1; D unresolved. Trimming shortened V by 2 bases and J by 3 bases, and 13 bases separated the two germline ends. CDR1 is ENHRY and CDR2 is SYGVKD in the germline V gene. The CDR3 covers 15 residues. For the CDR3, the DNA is TGTGCCATCAGTGAGCTGGGGTGGAGGGACACTGAAGCTTTCTTT. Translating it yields CAISELGWRDTEAFF.

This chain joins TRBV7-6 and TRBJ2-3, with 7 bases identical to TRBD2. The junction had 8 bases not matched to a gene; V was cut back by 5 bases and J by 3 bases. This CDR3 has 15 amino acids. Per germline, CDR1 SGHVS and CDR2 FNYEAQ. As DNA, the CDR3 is TGTGCCAGCAGCCGACTCTTTAGCGGGACAGATACGCAGTATTTT. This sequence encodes CASSRLFSGTDTQYF. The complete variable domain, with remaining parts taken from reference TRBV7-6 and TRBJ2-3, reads GAGVSQSPRYKVTKRGQDVALRCDPISGHVSLYWYRQALGQGPEFLTYFNYEAQQDKSGLPNDRFSAERPEGSISTLTIQRTEQRDSAMYRCASSRLFSGTDTQYFGPGTRLTVL.

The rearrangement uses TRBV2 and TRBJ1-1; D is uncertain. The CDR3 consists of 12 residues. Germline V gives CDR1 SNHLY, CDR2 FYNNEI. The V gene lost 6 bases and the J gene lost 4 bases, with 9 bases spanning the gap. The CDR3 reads CASRGRITEAFF. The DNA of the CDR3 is TGTGCCAGCAGGGGGAGGATCACTGAAGCTTTCTTT.